The 8 T cell receptor beta chains given below trace back to one sample, sequenced in a study of blood T cells in healthy people across ages (dated by TCRdb to the mid-2010s). Receptor amplification or capture employed 5' RACE. The reads were generated on an Illumina HiSeq 2500. The second PCR ran for about 6 to 11 cycles and used a J-beta primer mix along with a sample-barcoded 5' primer. TCRdb ran its own pipeline on the public reads, namely fastp trimming at Q25 and MiXCR clone calling, and kept in-frame beta chains. Here each entry gathers all rows of one CDR3 protein and keeps the most common genes and DNA. Counted in this sample were about 730,000 distinct CDR3 sequences; about 40% of them appeared once. Jointly, the top ten make up more than 20% of the sample. The sequenced sample consisted of blood. All receptors come from a woman aged 55-69 years in good health.

CDR3 coding DNA: TGTGCCAGCACCTTCAGGGGCCCACTCCAAGAGACCCAGTACTTC. It yields the protein CASTFRGPLQETQYF. This sequence joins TRBV6-8 and TRBJ2-5; TRBD1 might be the D (6 bases). V lost 7 bases, J lost 1 base, and 16 bases lay in between. CDR1 is MNHGY, CDR2 SAAAGT, per germline. The CDR3 extends over 15 amino acids.

V is TRBV2 and J is TRBJ1-2; 7 bases agree with TRBD1. The CDR3 is 14 residues long. The germline gives CDR1 SNHLY, CDR2 FYNNEI. The J segment lost 4 bases and the V segment lost 2 bases, leaving 4 bases of the junction unmatched. The CDR3 spells CASSEQGGAYGYTF. The CDR3 region has the DNA TGTGCCAGCAGTGAACAAGGGGGCGCCTATGGCTACACCTTC. Full variable domain (outside the CDR3, taken from reference TRBV2 and TRBJ1-2): EPEVTQTPSHQVTQMGQEVILRCVPISNHLYFYWYRQILGQKVEFLVSFYNNEISEKSEIFDDQFSVERPDGSNFTLKIRSTKLEDSAMYFCASSEQGGAYGYTFGSGTRLTVV.

This chain links TRBV14 with TRBJ1-2, with 7 bases lining up with TRBD1. Germline V lookup: CDR1 SGHDN, CDR2 FVKESK. CDR3 size: 16 residues. The junction had 8 bases not matched to a gene; V was cut back by 1 base and J by 3 bases. Written as DNA, the CDR3 is TGTGCCAGCAGCCAAGGAACCCCGGGGACAGACTATGGCTACACCTTC. This encodes CASSQGTPGTDYGYTF.

The chain links TRBV5-1 to TRBJ2-3; 7 bases match TRBD2. This CDR3 comprises 16 residues. CDR1 is SGHRS, CDR2 YFSETQ, per germline. The trim removed 4 bases at V and 0 bases at J, leaving 8 bases unmatched. This CDR3 is CASSPGTTISTDTQYF. The CDR3 region has the DNA TGCGCCAGCAGCCCGGGGACTACCATAAGCACAGATACGCAGTATTTT.

The chain links TRBV21-1 to TRBJ1-2. TRBV21-1 is noted as a pseudogene. The CDR3 covers 14 residues. The DNA for the CDR3 is TGTGCCAGCAGAAATACGGGTCGGGGCTATGGCTACACCTTC. Translated, it gives CASRNTGRGYGYTF.

V is TRBV5-1 and J is TRBJ2-3; possibly TRBD2 for D (5 bases). The germline V gene has CDR1 SGHRS and CDR2 YFSETQ. V shed 0 bases and J shed 1 base, with 15 bases lying between them. This CDR3 has 17 residues. The CDR3 loop reads CASSLETGPGGTDTQYF. CDR3 sequence (DNA): TGCGCCAGCAGCTTGGAGACGGGCCCCGGGGGCACAGATACGCAGTATTTT.

This clonotype was counted only a few times. The chain has TRBV5-1 and TRBJ2-3; D uncertain. This CDR3 is 15 amino acids long. The germline CDR1 and CDR2 sequences are SGHRS and YFSETQ. Trimming removed 0 bases from V and 5 bases from J, with 13 bases in between. CDR3: CASSLGPVPGDTQYF. The CDR3 bases are TGCGCCAGCAGCTTGGGTCCGGTCCCGGGAGATACGCAGTATTTT.

The chain links TRBV10-3 to TRBJ2-7, with a possible D match to TRBD2 (5 bases). Germline-derived CDR1 and CDR2 are ENHRY and SYGVKD. The CDR3 is made up of 13 amino acids. V dropped 3 bases and J dropped 0 bases, with 6 bases sitting between them. Here the CDR3 DNA reads TGTGCCATCAGTGAAGGGAGCTCCTACGAGCAGTACTTC. It encodes CAISEGSSYEQYF.